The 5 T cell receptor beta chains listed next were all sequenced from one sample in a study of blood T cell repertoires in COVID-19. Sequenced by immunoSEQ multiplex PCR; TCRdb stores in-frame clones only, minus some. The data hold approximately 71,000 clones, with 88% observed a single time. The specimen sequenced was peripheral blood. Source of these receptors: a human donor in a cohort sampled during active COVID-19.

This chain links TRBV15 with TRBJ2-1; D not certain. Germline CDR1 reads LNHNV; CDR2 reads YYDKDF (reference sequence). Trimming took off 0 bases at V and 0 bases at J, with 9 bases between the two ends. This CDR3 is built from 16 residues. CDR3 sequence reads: CATSRDPQSSYNEQFF. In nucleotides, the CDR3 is TGTGCCACCAGCAGAGACCCACAGAGCTCCTACAATGAGCAGTTCTTC.

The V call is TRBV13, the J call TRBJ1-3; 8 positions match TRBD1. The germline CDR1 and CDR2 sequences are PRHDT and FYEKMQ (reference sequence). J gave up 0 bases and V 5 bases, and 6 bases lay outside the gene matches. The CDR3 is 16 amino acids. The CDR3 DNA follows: TGTGCCAGCAGCCGGCGACAGGGGAACTCTGGAAACACCATATATTTT. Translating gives CASSRRQGNSGNTIYF.

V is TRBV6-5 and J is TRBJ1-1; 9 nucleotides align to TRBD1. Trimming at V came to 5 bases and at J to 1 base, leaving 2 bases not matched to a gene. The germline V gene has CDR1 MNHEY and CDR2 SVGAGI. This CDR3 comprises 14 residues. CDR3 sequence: CASSNRGRNTEAFF. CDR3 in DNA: TGTGCCAGCAGTAACAGGGGGCGGAACACTGAAGCTTTCTTT.

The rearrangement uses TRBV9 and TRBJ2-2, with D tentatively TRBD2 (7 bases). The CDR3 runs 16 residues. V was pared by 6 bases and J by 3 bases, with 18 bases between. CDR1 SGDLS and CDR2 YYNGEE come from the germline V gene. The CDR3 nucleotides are TGTGCCAGCACCGCCGGGGGGCGCTCGGACACCGGGGAGCTGTTTTTT. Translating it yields CASTAGGRSDTGELFF.

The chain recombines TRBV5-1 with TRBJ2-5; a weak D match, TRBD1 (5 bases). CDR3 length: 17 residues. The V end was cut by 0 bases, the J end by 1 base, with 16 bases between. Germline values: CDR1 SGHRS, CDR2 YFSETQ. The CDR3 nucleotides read TGCGCCAGCAGCTTGGCCAGGGCGGCGGAGATCCAAGAGACCCAGTACTTC. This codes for CASSLARAAEIQETQYF.